This paragraph covers one TCR beta chain sequence. The record originates from a study of T cell changes during pregnancy in multiple sclerosis. The data were produced by immunoSEQ multiplex PCR, yet TCRdb's version contains in-frame clones alone and is incomplete. Here the sample spans about 68,000 clones, about 90% being singletons. The sample in question was peripheral blood, obtained in the second trimester of pregnancy. This clonotype was sampled from a female donor with multiple sclerosis, enrolled in a pregnancy study.

The CDR3 spells CASSGGDRAYGNTIYF. The CDR3 region has the DNA TGTGCCAGCAGCGGGGGGGACAGGGCGTATGGAAACACCATATATTTT. This chain links TRBV9 with TRBJ1-3, with 9 bases identical to TRBD1. Germline V gene sequence: CDR1 SGDLS, CDR2 YYNGEE. Trimming took 3 bases from V and 3 from J; bases not matched to a gene: 7. This CDR3 has 16 amino acids.